The 13 T cell receptor beta chains presented below share a single source sample, sequenced in a study of shared clonotypes between healthy human individuals. TCRdb's table, derived via immunoSEQ multiplex PCR, lists solely in-frame clones and lacks some. In the table there are about 990,000 clones, around 78% of which are singletons. Sequenced sample: memory CD4+ T cells from PBMCs. The subset here: CD45RA-negative fraction. The source is a man between 18 and 35 years old in good health. Some clones in this sample may be carry-over from other donors' samples.

This clone was recorded only once. This sequence joins TRBV4-1 and TRBJ1-4; the D is unclear. V was clipped by 4 bases and J by 2 bases, with 14 bases between them. The CDR3 has 16 amino acids. Germline V lookup: CDR1 MGHRA, CDR2 YSYEKL. CDR3 amino acids: CASSPTPSLTNEKLFF. Here the CDR3 DNA reads TGCGCCAGCAGCCCGACCCCAAGCCTTACTAATGAAAAACTGTTTTTT.

This chain joins TRBV7-8 and TRBJ1-1; no reliable D call. The V and J ends lost 4 bases and 5 bases respectively, with 11 bases between them. CDR3 length: 13 residues. Per germline, CDR1 SGHVS and CDR2 FQNEAQ. CDR3 sequence: CASSSLRGTEAFF. The DNA of the CDR3 is TGTGCCAGCAGCTCCTTGCGGGGTACTGAAGCTTTCTTT.

The genes are TRBV4-2 and TRBJ2-3; TRBD2 might be the D (6 bases). CDR3 size: 14 residues. Between the trimmed V and J ends, which lost 5 bases and 5 bases, there was a span of 14 bases. Germline CDR1 and CDR2: LGHNA and YNFKEQ. CDR3 DNA: TGTGCCAGCAGCGCCTCCGGGGGAATAGATACGCAGTATTTT. It codes for CASSASGGIDTQYF.

This chain joins TRBV7-8 and TRBJ2-5; a possible D gene is TRBD2 (5 bases). V lost 4 bases, J lost 5 bases, and 14 bases lay in between. This CDR3 has 14 residues. In germline, CDR1 is SGHVS, CDR2 FQNEAQ. CDR3 region: CASSSQPSQETQYF. Written as DNA, the CDR3 is TGTGCCAGCAGCTCCCAGCCTAGCCAGGAGACCCAGTACTTC.

The V gene is TRBV10-3, the J gene TRBJ1-1; TRBD1 matches at 7 bases. The V and J ends lost 1 base and 1 base, in that order; junction bases with no gene match: 9. Per the germline V gene, CDR1 is ENHRY and CDR2 is SYGVKD. The CDR3 is 17 residues long. CDR3 in DNA: TGTGCCATCAGTGAGTACTCGGGGAGACAGGGGAACACTGAAGCTTTCTTT. This gives the protein CAISEYSGRQGNTEAFF.

This clone appeared a few times. The chain joins TRBV11-2 to TRBJ2-1, with a weak D call TRBD2 (6 bases). Trimming shortened V by 6 bases and J by 6 bases, and 15 bases separated the two germline ends. From germline, CDR1 is SGHAT and CDR2 FQNNGV. The CDR3 sequence is 14 residues long. The CDR3 DNA follows: TGTGCCAGCAGGCAGATTGTGGGACTCAATGAGCAGTTCTTC. It specifies CASRQIVGLNEQFF.

In DNA, the CDR3 is TGTGCCAGCAGCTCCCTGGGCGGGAGGGTAGATGAGCAGTTCTTC. Protein product: CASSSLGGRVDEQFF. The chain links TRBV11-1 to TRBJ2-1; 9 positions match TRBD2. CDR1 SGHAT and CDR2 FQDESV come from the germline V gene (reference sequence). V shed 4 bases, J shed 8 bases, and the junction held 9 bases outside the gene matches. The CDR3 totals 15 residues.

The V gene is TRBV2, the J gene TRBJ2-5; D uncertain. Germline CDR1 is SNHLY and CDR2 is FYNNEI. The CDR3 has 15 residues. Trimming cost V 8 bases and J 0 bases, with 16 bases left between them. CDR3 nucleotide sequence: TGTGCCAGCGCACCCGAAGTGCTGTACCAAGAGACCCAGTACTTC. Protein sequence: CASAPEVLYQETQYF.

The chain links TRBV14 to TRBJ2-7, with TRBD1 as a possible D gene (6 bases). V lost 7 bases, J lost 4 bases, and 17 bases lay in between. The length of the CDR3 is 14 residues. Germline loops: CDR1 SGHDN, CDR2 FVKESK. CDR3 in amino acids: CASKMSGAGYEQYF. The CDR3 bases are TGTGCCAGCAAGATGTCAGGGGCGGGTTACGAGCAGTACTTC.

The rearrangement links TRBV2 to TRBJ2-3; D is possibly TRBD2 (6 bases). V was cut by 6 bases and J by 2 bases, with 18 bases left in between. Germline lookup yields CDR1 SNHLY and CDR2 FYNNEI. The CDR3 is 16 amino acids. This CDR3 is CASRALSGLHTDTQYF. In DNA form, the CDR3 reads TGTGCCAGCAGAGCACTTAGCGGCCTCCACACAGATACGCAGTATTTT.

Only one count was recorded for this clone. The rearrangement joins TRBV27 to TRBJ2-1; TRBD2 agrees at 9 bases. Germline-derived CDR1 and CDR2 are MNHEY and SMNVEV (reference sequence). V trimming: 6 bases; J trimming: 5 bases; junction bases outside the gene matches: 8. The CDR3 has 15 amino acids. In DNA form, the CDR3 reads TGTGCCAGCAGCCCCACTAGCGGGCGACACAATGAGCAGTTCTTC. It is translated as CASSPTSGRHNEQFF.

This chain uses TRBV7-6 with TRBJ2-1; D ambiguous. CDR1 SGHVS and CDR2 FNYEAQ come from the germline V gene. V was clipped by 5 bases and J by 1 base, with 6 bases between them. CDR3 length: 13 amino acids. CDR3 sequence: CASSPRSYNEQFF. The CDR3 DNA reads as TGTGCCAGCAGCCCCCGGTCCTACAATGAGCAGTTCTTC. Full variable domain (outside the CDR3, taken from reference TRBV7-6 and TRBJ2-1): GAGVSQSPRYKVTKRGQDVALRCDPISGHVSLYWYRQALGQGPEFLTYFNYEAQQDKSGLPNDRFSAERPEGSISTLTIQRTEQRDSAMYRCASSPRSYNEQFFGPGTRLTVL.

The rearrangement links TRBV7-8 to TRBJ2-1, with 8 nucleotides matching TRBD2. The CDR3 contains 15 residues. After removal of 4 bases from V and 7 bases from J, the junction contained 9 bases not matched to a gene. The germline V gene has CDR1 SGHVS and CDR2 FQNEAQ. CDR3 amino acids: CASSSSGSTRNEQFF. CDR3 in DNA: TGTGCCAGCAGCTCAAGCGGGAGCACTCGGAATGAGCAGTTCTTC.